This TCR beta chain was documented in a study of T cell changes during pregnancy in multiple sclerosis. This table comes from immunoSEQ multiplex PCR, and its TCRdb copy is limited to in-frame clones, with some not included. The sample records tens of thousands of clones, approximately 92% being singletons. The V end lost 3 bases, the J end lost 8 bases, and 13 bases lay between the germline ends. The length of the CDR3 is 13 residues. Germline V gene lookup returns CDR1 MDHEN and CDR2 SYDVKM. The TCR comes from a female donor in good health, enrolled as a control in a pregnancy study. The specimen was peripheral blood, collected in the third trimester of pregnancy. This sequence joins TRBV28 and TRBJ1-1; possibly TRBD1 for D (6 bases). In nucleotides, the CDR3 is TGTGCCAGCAGTTTTCGGACAGTCAGAGAAGCTTTCTTT. Protein product: CASSFRTVREAFF.